The 15 T cell receptor beta chains below come from one sample, sequenced in a study of cytomegalovirus exposure and HLA in healthy donors. PCR employed 60 Vbeta and 13 Jbeta primers. Clones were read by immunoSEQ multiplex PCR, and TCRdb kept only the in-frame ones, dropping some. The sample holds some 72,000 clones. The sequenced sample consisted of PBMCs. Source of these receptors: a man between 25 and 39 years old in good health and CMV-seronegative.

The V and J genes are TRBV6-5 and TRBJ2-7; 13 bases agree with TRBD2. The V and J ends lost 2 bases and 6 bases, in that order; junction bases with no gene match: 4. CDR1 MNHEY and CDR2 SVGAGI come from the germline V gene. The CDR3 loop spans 15 amino acids. As DNA, the CDR3 is TGTGCCAGCAGTTACCTCGGACTAGCGGGAGCCGAGCAGTACTTC. Protein sequence: CASSYLGLAGAEQYF.

This chain connects TRBV5-1 to TRBJ1-1; TRBD1 might be the D (5 bases). Trimming pared 0 bases from V and 0 bases from J, leaving 6 bases between. There are 14 residues in the CDR3. Germline lookup yields CDR1 SGHRS and CDR2 YFSETQ. The CDR3, as DNA: TGCGCCAGCAGCTTGGACAGGATGAACACTGAAGCTTTCTTT. This gives the protein CASSLDRMNTEAFF. Drawing the rest from reference TRBV5-1 and TRBJ1-1, the complete variable domain is KAGVTQTPRYLIKTRGQQVTLSCSPISGHRSVSWYQQTPGQGLQFLFEYFSETQRNKGNFPGRFSGRQFSNSRSEMNVSTLELGDSALYLCASSLDRMNTEAFFGQGTRLTVV.

J is TRBJ2-7 and V is TRBV7-9; 9 bases are shared with TRBD1. Germline values: CDR1 SEHNR, CDR2 FQNEAQ (reference sequence). Germline trimming cut 5 bases from V and 2 bases from J; bases unmatched to any gene: 4. CDR3 length: 14 residues. The CDR3 DNA follows: TGTGCCAGCAGCCCCGGGACAGGGACCTACGAGCAGTACTTC. This encodes CASSPGTGTYEQYF.

The gene calls are TRBV11-2 and TRBJ1-2; D may be TRBD1 (5 bases). Germline loops: CDR1 SGHAT, CDR2 FQNNGV. Trimming stripped 0 bases from V and 8 bases from J, with 16 bases between. The CDR3 covers 15 residues. CDR3 loop: CASSLDGGANSGYTF. DNA for the CDR3: TGTGCCAGCAGCTTAGATGGAGGGGCCAATTCGGGCTACACCTTC.

This chain connects TRBV4-2 to TRBJ1-2; D might be TRBD1 (5 bases). Germline V lookup: CDR1 LGHNA, CDR2 YNFKEQ. The ends were cut back, 0 bases at V and 6 bases at J, with 14 bases in the middle. The CDR3 totals 15 residues. CDR3 in amino acids: CASSQDRQGLHGYTF. DNA of the CDR3: TGTGCCAGCAGCCAAGATCGGCAGGGCTTGCATGGCTACACCTTC.

This rearrangement joins TRBV19 to TRBJ1-1, with 10 bases fitting TRBD1. In germline, CDR1 is LNHDA, CDR2 SQIVND (reference sequence). The CDR3 has 17 residues. The V segment lost 5 bases and the J segment 5 bases; nucleotides outside the gene matches: 14. The DNA of the CDR3 is TGTGCCAGTAGTTGGGGGCAGGGACAGGGGTGGGGAACTGAAGCTTTCTTT. Amino acids: CASSWGQGQGWGTEAFF.

This chain joins TRBV4-1 and TRBJ1-1; D is perhaps TRBD1 (6 bases). Germline V gene data show CDR1 as MGHRA and CDR2 as YSYEKL. CDR3 length: 14 residues. Trimming cost V 4 bases and J 6 bases, with 15 bases left between them. CDR3 loop: CASSRPGQRPEAFF. As DNA, the CDR3 is TGCGCCAGCAGCCGACCGGGACAAAGACCTGAAGCTTTCTTT.

The chain links TRBV7-2 to TRBJ1-2, with TRBD1 identical over 8 bases. The CDR3 has 15 amino acids. Germline loops: CDR1 SGHTA, CDR2 FQGNSA. Trimming removed 2 bases from V and 4 bases from J; junction bases left unmatched: 6. For the CDR3, the DNA is TGTGCCAGCAGCTTAACCCTCGGACAGGGCTATGGCTACACCTTC. This encodes CASSLTLGQGYGYTF.

The rearrangement uses TRBV6-5 and TRBJ2-5, with a tentative D call TRBD1 (6 bases). The CDR3 extends over 11 amino acids. Trimming removed 6 bases at V and 5 bases at J, with 7 bases between. Per germline, CDR1 MNHEY and CDR2 SVGAGI. The CDR3, as DNA: TGTGCCAGCAGCCAGGGGGAGACCCAGTACTTC. It translates to CASSQGETQYF.

The J gene is TRBJ2-5, the V gene TRBV11-2; D is ambiguous. Per germline, CDR1 SGHAT and CDR2 FQNNGV. The V and J ends lost 5 bases and 3 bases respectively, with 13 bases between them. The CDR3 extends over 14 amino acids. Here the CDR3 DNA reads TGTGCCAGCAGCCCGGTGAGGTCAAAAGAGACCCAGTACTTC. Translation: CASSPVRSKETQYF.

The rearrangement links TRBV9 to TRBJ1-1, with TRBD1 as a possible D gene (5 bases). The V end lost 4 bases, the J end lost 4 bases, and 20 bases lay between the germline ends. Germline CDR1 and CDR2: SGDLS and YYNGEE. This CDR3 spans 16 amino acids. Written as DNA, the CDR3 is TGTGCCAGCAGCCCCCATCCGCAGGGAGGGGTCACTGAAGCTTTCTTT. This sequence encodes CASSPHPQGGVTEAFF.

V usage is TRBV29-1 and J usage is TRBJ2-5; 7 bases are a match to TRBD2. The last part of the DNA fits TRBJ2-7 better; the J call may be wrong. The length of the CDR3 is 13 residues. Germline V gives CDR1 SQVTM, CDR2 ANQGSEA. CDR3 residues: CSVNARAGSEQYF. For the CDR3, the DNA is TGCAGCGTTAATGCGCGAGCGGGGTCCGAGCAGTACTTC.

The chain links TRBV11-3 to TRBJ2-2; 10 bases align to TRBD2. The junction had 5 bases not matched to a gene; V was cut back by 0 bases and J by 4 bases. Germline CDR1 SGHNT, CDR2 YENEEA. The CDR3 spans 17 residues. The CDR3, as DNA: TGTGCCAGCAGCTTAGACCTAGCGGGAGTGGGCACCGGGGAGCTGTTTTTT. It codes for CASSLDLAGVGTGELFF.

V usage is TRBV19 and J usage is TRBJ2-2; D gene uncertain. The germline V and J ends were trimmed by 3 bases and 5 bases, with 10 bases remaining between them. The CDR3 is 14 amino acids. Germline CDR1 LNHDA, CDR2 SQIVND (reference sequence). This chain's CDR3 is CASSIPSLTGELFF. DNA for the CDR3: TGTGCCAGTAGTATCCCTAGTCTAACCGGGGAGCTGTTTTTT. Complete variable domain (other parts from reference TRBV19 and TRBJ2-2): DGGITQSPKYLFRKEGQNVTLSCEQNLNHDAMYWYRQDPGQGLRLIYYSQIVNDFQKGDIAEGYSVSREKKESFPLTVTSAQKNPTAFYLCASSIPSLTGELFFGEGSRLTVL.

J is TRBJ2-7 and V is TRBV6-5; D possibly corresponds to TRBD1 (6 bases). The CDR3 loop spans 14 amino acids. V was trimmed by 5 bases and J by 3 bases, leaving 14 bases between them. In germline, CDR1 is MNHEY, CDR2 SVGAGI. This CDR3 reads CASSDNRDLYEQYF. The CDR3 DNA sequence: TGTGCCAGCAGTGACAACAGGGACCTCTACGAGCAGTACTTC.